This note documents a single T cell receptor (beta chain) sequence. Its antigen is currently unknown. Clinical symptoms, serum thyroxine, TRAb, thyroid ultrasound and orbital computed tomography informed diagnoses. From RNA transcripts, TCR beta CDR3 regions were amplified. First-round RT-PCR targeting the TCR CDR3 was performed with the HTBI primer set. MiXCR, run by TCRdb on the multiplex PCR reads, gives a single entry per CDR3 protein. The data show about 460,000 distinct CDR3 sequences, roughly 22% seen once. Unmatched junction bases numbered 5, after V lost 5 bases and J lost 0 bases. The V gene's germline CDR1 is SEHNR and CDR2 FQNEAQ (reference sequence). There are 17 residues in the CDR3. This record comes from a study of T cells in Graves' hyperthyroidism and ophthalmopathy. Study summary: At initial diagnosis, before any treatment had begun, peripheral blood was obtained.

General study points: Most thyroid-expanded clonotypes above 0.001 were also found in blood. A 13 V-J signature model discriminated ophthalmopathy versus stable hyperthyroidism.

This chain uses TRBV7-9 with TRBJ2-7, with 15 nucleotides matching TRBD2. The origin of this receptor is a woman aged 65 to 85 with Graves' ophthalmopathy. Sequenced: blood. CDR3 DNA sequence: TGTGCCAGCAGCGGGGGACTAGCGGGGGGTAGCTCCTACGAGCAGTACTTC. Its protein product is CASSGGLAGGSSYEQYF.